The 23 T cell receptor beta chains below all came from one sample that was sequenced in a study of T-cell memory formation after mild COVID-19. In TCRdb, the 5' RACE reads were re-called with MiXCR into one record per CDR3 protein. The sample has 140,000 or so distinct CDR3 sequences, under 7% seen once. Sequenced: PBMCs or a T cell subset sorted from them (not recorded which). Every receptor here comes from an adult woman who had mild COVID-19 (a few samples of this study predate the infection). Cell type and time point are not known.

This clonotype was seen at least ten times. The chain carries TRBV5-1 and TRBJ2-1; TRBD2 might be the D (7 bases). The V gene's germline CDR1 is SGHRS and CDR2 YFSETQ. V was trimmed by 6 bases and J by 7 bases, leaving 20 bases between them. The CDR3 runs 15 residues. CDR3: CASTSGGGLKNEQFF. CDR3 sequence (DNA): TGCGCCAGCACCTCCGGCGGGGGCCTTAAGAATGAGCAGTTCTTC. Together with reference TRBV5-1 and TRBJ2-1, the CDR3 gives the full variable domain: KAGVTQTPRYLIKTRGQQVTLSCSPISGHRSVSWYQQTPGQGLQFLFEYFSETQRNKGNFPGRFSGRQFSNSRSEMNVSTLELGDSALYLCASTSGGGLKNEQFFGPGTRLTVL.

The chain uses TRBV5-1 and TRBJ2-6; 9 bases align to TRBD1. Germline CDR1 is SGHRS and CDR2 is YFSETQ. This CDR3 has 19 residues. With 3 bases clipped from V and 0 bases from J, the junction kept 10 bases outside the gene matches. CDR3 in amino acids: CASSYNRDRVSSGANVLTF. As DNA, the CDR3 is TGCGCCAGCAGCTACAACCGGGACAGGGTTAGCTCTGGGGCCAACGTCCTGACTTTC.

The chain couples TRBV10-3 to TRBJ2-7; 8 nucleotides align to TRBD2. The CDR3 spans 13 residues. Germline lookup yields CDR1 ENHRY and CDR2 SYGVKD. V was pared by 11 bases and J by 1 base, with 7 bases of the junction left unmatched. The CDR3 protein is CAAGTRRSYEQYF. The CDR3 bases are TGTGCCGCCGGGACTAGAAGATCCTACGAGCAGTACTTC.

This chain uses TRBV7-9 with TRBJ2-1; 12 positions agree with TRBD1. Germline values: CDR1 SEHNR, CDR2 FQNEAQ (reference sequence). Trimming removed 1 base from V and 6 bases from J; junction bases left unmatched: 1. This CDR3 is 15 amino acids long. The CDR3 loop reads CASSLVGQGANEQFF. The CDR3 DNA is TGTGCCAGCAGCTTAGTGGGACAGGGGGCCAATGAGCAGTTCTTC.

This clonotype was detected many times. The chain is built from TRBV5-1 and TRBJ2-5; TRBD1 matches at 10 bases. Germline V gene lookup returns CDR1 SGHRS and CDR2 YFSETQ. J lost 5 bases, V lost 4 bases, and 8 bases had no gene match. This CDR3 spans 15 amino acids. CDR3 sequence: CASSIRQGARETQYF. CDR3 sequence (DNA): TGCGCCAGCAGCATCCGACAGGGGGCTAGGGAGACCCAGTACTTC.

The chain carries TRBV5-4 and TRBJ2-6, with D maybe TRBD2 (6 bases). The CDR3 sequence is 18 residues long. Germline CDR1 and CDR2: SGHNT and YYREEE (reference sequence). V was cut by 4 bases and J by 0 bases, with 17 bases left in between. The chain's CDR3 is CASSPLMGGDSGANVLTF. DNA of the CDR3: TGTGCCAGCAGCCCGCTTATGGGGGGTGACTCTGGGGCCAACGTCCTGACTTTC.

The rearrangement links TRBV24-1 to TRBJ2-2; TRBD1 aligns across 9 bases. V gave up 7 bases and J gave up 2 bases; unmatched junction bases: 7. CDR3 length equals 16 residues. Germline V lookup: CDR1 KGHDR, CDR2 SFDVKD. DNA for the CDR3: TGTGCCACCAGGCCTGGACAGGGGACAAACACCGGGGAGCTGTTTTTT. Encoded protein: CATRPGQGTNTGELFF.

This clonotype occurred a few times. The V and J genes are TRBV5-1 and TRBJ2-1; D unclear. Germline loops: CDR1 SGHRS, CDR2 YFSETQ. This CDR3 spans 16 amino acids. The V end lost 0 bases, the J end lost 7 bases, and 17 bases lay between the germline ends. CDR3 protein: CASSLATGFDRNEQFF. The CDR3 DNA is TGCGCCAGCAGCTTGGCCACGGGTTTTGATAGGAATGAGCAGTTCTTC. The full variable domain, with the rest looked up from reference TRBV5-1 and TRBJ2-1, is KAGVTQTPRYLIKTRGQQVTLSCSPISGHRSVSWYQQTPGQGLQFLFEYFSETQRNKGNFPGRFSGRQFSNSRSEMNVSTLELGDSALYLCASSLATGFDRNEQFFGPGTRLTVL.

The chain recombines TRBV7-9 with TRBJ2-7; TRBD1 is a possible D gene (5 bases). The CDR3 extends over 14 amino acids. V was pared by 5 bases and J by 4 bases, with 15 bases between. Germline loops: CDR1 SEHNR, CDR2 FQNEAQ (reference sequence). CDR3 in DNA: TGTGCCAGCAGCCCCGAGGCAGGGATTTACGAGCAGTACTTC. Its protein product is CASSPEAGIYEQYF.

This clonotype was detected only a few times. The chain combines TRBV28 with TRBJ1-5; D ambiguous. CDR3 length equals 14 residues. Germline V gene sequence: CDR1 MDHEN, CDR2 SYDVKM. The V end was cut by 2 bases, the J end by 7 bases, with 12 bases between. CDR3 in amino acids: CASSLPNPWQPQHF. The CDR3 bases are TGTGCCAGCAGTTTACCCAACCCCTGGCAGCCCCAGCATTTT.

This clonotype appeared a few times. V usage is TRBV7-3 and J usage is TRBJ2-2; 9 nucleotides agree with TRBD1. CDR1 is SGHTA and CDR2 is FQGTGA in the germline V gene. CDR3 size: 14 residues. The J segment lost 3 bases and the V segment lost 6 bases, leaving 2 bases of the junction unmatched. In DNA, the CDR3 is TGTGCCAGCAGGGGACAGGGCGACACCGGGGAGCTGTTTTTT. Translation: CASRGQGDTGELFF.

In its sample, this clonotype was seen a few times. This chain joins TRBV18 and TRBJ1-1; D remains unclear. Trimming shortened V by 4 bases and J by 5 bases, and 17 bases separated the two germline ends. This CDR3 is 15 amino acids long. Germline-derived CDR1 and CDR2 are KGHSH and LQKENI. The CDR3 DNA is TGTGCCAGCTCACGGTCACGATACGAGGCAACTGAAGCTTTCTTT. It translates to CASSRSRYEATEAFF.

This clonotype was counted only a few times. This chain links TRBV6-1 with TRBJ1-1, with D perhaps matching TRBD1 (5 bases). The CDR3 has 14 amino acids. Germline V gene lookup returns CDR1 MNHNS and CDR2 SASEGT. V was shortened by 0 bases and J by 5 bases, with 10 bases between the two germline ends. As DNA, the CDR3 is TGTGCCAGCAGTGAAGCGTGGGGGTCGACTGAAGCTTTCTTT. Its protein is CASSEAWGSTEAFF.

The genes are TRBV7-2 and TRBJ1-1; D may be TRBD1 (6 bases). V lost 5 bases and J 4 bases, leaving 11 bases between the germline ends. The CDR3 length is 13 residues. Germline CDR1 is SGHTA and CDR2 is FQGNSA. The CDR3 DNA reads as TGTGCCAGCAGCCCAGGACAGCTCACTGAAGCTTTCTTT. Translated: CASSPGQLTEAFF.

This clonotype was seen at least ten times. The chain carries TRBV12-3 or TRBV12-4 and TRBJ2-7; 7 bases line up with TRBD2. The CDR3 runs 14 residues. V was pared by 2 bases and J by 6 bases, with 7 bases of the junction left unmatched. This CDR3 is CASSLSWGGGEQYF. CDR3 DNA sequence: TGTGCCAGCAGTTTATCGTGGGGCGGGGGCGAGCAGTACTTC.

The CDR3 DNA reads as TGTGCTAGTGGTTTGCCCCGGGCAGCCCCGATCTCTAACTATGGCTACACCTTC. Amino acid sequence: CASGLPRAAPISNYGYTF. This rearrangement joins TRBV12-5 to TRBJ1-2; D is undetermined. V lost 2 bases, J lost 0 bases, and 19 bases lay in between. This CDR3 is 18 amino acids long. Per germline, CDR1 LGHNT and CDR2 FRNRAP.

This clonotype was counted at least ten times. The genes are TRBV12-3 or TRBV12-4 and TRBJ1-5; D call uncertain. The CDR3 sequence is 14 residues long. V was pared by 4 bases and J by 1 base, with 8 bases between. This CDR3 is CASSSDKSNQPQHF. The CDR3 DNA reads TGTGCCAGCAGTTCCGACAAGAGCAATCAGCCCCAGCATTTT.

This clonotype has ten or more counts. The chain has TRBV12-3 or TRBV12-4 and TRBJ2-5; D remains ambiguous. This CDR3 has 12 residues. Trimming took 6 bases from V and 5 from J, leaving 10 bases between them. CDR3 nucleotides: TGTGCCAGCAGCCCGCCGTGGGAGACCCAGTACTTC. As protein: CASSPPWETQYF.

This clonotype was seen many times. This chain joins TRBV5-1 and TRBJ2-3, with D uncertain. The V end lost 0 bases, the J end lost 2 bases, and 10 bases lay between the germline ends. Germline V CDR1 and CDR2: SGHRS, YFSETQ. The length of the CDR3 is 15 residues. The CDR3 here is CASSLGFQNTDTQYF. CDR3 coding DNA: TGCGCCAGCAGCTTGGGGTTCCAGAACACAGATACGCAGTATTTT. Full variable domain (missing parts from reference TRBV5-1 and TRBJ2-3): KAGVTQTPRYLIKTRGQQVTLSCSPISGHRSVSWYQQTPGQGLQFLFEYFSETQRNKGNFPGRFSGRQFSNSRSEMNVSTLELGDSALYLCASSLGFQNTDTQYFGPGTRLTVL.

This clonotype was counted ten times or more. The chain is built from TRBV6-5 and TRBJ1-5; 7 bases match TRBD1. V lost 2 bases and J lost 9; bases outside the gene matches: 4. Germline V CDR1 and CDR2: MNHEY, SVGAGI. This CDR3 has 13 residues. The CDR3, as DNA: TGTGCCAGCAGTTACCAGGGGGTTGGGCCCCAGCATTTT. Protein: CASSYQGVGPQHF.

There are many counts of this clonotype. The DNA for the CDR3 is TGTGCCAGTAGTCCAGGGGACTATGGCTACACCTTC. It yields the protein CASSPGDYGYTF. The V call is TRBV19, the J call TRBJ1-2; TRBD1 might be the D (6 bases). The CDR3 extends over 12 amino acids. Germline V gene data show CDR1 as LNHDA and CDR2 as SQIVND (reference sequence). V dropped 5 bases and J dropped 3 bases, with 7 bases sitting between them.

This clonotype was counted many times. The genes are TRBV5-1 and TRBJ1-1; unclear D gene. CDR3 length: 16 amino acids. V was cut by 0 bases and J by 0 bases, with 12 bases left in between. From germline, CDR1 is SGHRS and CDR2 YFSETQ. CDR3: CASSLGGTAMNTEAFF. In nucleotides, the CDR3 is TGCGCCAGCAGCTTGGGGGGTACTGCTATGAACACTGAAGCTTTCTTT.

This clonotype was seen many times. This chain connects TRBV2 to TRBJ2-1; possible D gene TRBD2, 6 bases. The CDR3 loop spans 15 amino acids. Germline V CDR1 and CDR2: SNHLY, FYNNEI. Trimming cost V 6 bases and J 11 bases, with 23 bases left between them. CDR3 amino acids: CASRRDSQASEKQFF. The CDR3 DNA is TGTGCCAGCAGACGGGACTCCCAGGCGTCGGAGAAGCAGTTCTTC.